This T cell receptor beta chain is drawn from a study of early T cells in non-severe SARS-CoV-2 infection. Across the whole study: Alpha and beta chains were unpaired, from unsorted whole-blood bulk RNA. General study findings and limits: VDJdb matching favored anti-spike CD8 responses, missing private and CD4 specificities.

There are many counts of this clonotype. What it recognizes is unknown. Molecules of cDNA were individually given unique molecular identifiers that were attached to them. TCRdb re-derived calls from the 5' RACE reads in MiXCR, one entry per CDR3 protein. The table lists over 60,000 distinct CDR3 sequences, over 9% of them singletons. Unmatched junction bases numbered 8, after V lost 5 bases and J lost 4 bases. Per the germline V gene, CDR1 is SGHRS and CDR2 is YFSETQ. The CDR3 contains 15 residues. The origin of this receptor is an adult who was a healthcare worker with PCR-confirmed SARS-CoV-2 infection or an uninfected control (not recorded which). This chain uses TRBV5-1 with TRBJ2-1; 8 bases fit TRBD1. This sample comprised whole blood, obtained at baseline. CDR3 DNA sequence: TGCGCCAGCAGTTTTGGGACAGGCCAATACAATGAGCAGTTCTTC. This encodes CASSFGTGQYNEQFF.